This T cell receptor beta chain was sequenced in a study of tumor and adjacent non-tumor tissue in lung cancer. This clonotype was found many times. The antigen is unknown. The template was RNA from unsorted bulk tissue. Newly diagnosed lung cancer patients had thoracic surgery in China, August–November 2014, without prior chemotherapy. A modified ARM-PCR protocol with three rounds of nested PCR amplified TCRbeta. TCRdb reanalysed the multiplex PCR reads using MiXCR and keeps one entry per CDR3 protein. Of more than 85,000 distinct CDR3 sequences in the sample, roughly two thirds were seen once. Deletions cut 6 bases from V and 4 bases from J, with 12 bases between. The CDR3 has 13 amino acids. Study observations and caveats: In normal lung, the top 100 clones were significantly more dominant than in tumor.

The sequencing input was lung tumor tissue. This chain joins TRBV12-3 or TRBV12-4 and TRBJ1-1; possibly TRBD1 for D (6 bases). This clonotype originated in an older man with non-small cell lung cancer. CDR3 region: CASSPARGTEAFF. In nucleotides, the CDR3 is TGTGCCAGCAGCCCCGCCAGGGGCACTGAAGCTTTCTTT.